This T cell receptor beta chain was identified in a study of regulatory T cells in long-lasting Graves disease. Study findings and constraints: Sample size, which was small, may have reduced accuracy. Persistent Graves' disease cases displayed lower TCR diversity than newly diagnosed ones. TRBV28 was favored in persistent disease, as were TRBJ1-2 and TRBJ2-5.

Time point described: persistent/refractory GD, antithyroid drugs over 5 years with positive TRAb. After RNA was extracted from PBMCs, the TCR library was made from it. The patient group derived from an endocrinology department in Xi'an, China. A note on this clonotype: Its cognate antigen is unknown.

CDR3 length: 13 amino acids. V was trimmed by 6 bases and J by 5 bases, leaving 16 bases between them. Germline CDR1 DFQATT, CDR2 SNEGSKA (reference sequence). Researchers made TCR beta libraries by using iRepertoire HTBI primers and running Arm-PCR on CDR3 regions. TCRdb fed the multiplex PCR reads into MiXCR, producing one record per CDR3 protein. The sample lists around 450,000 distinct CDR3 sequences; 20% to 25% were seen once. This clonotype was obtained from a female donor with Graves disease. Sequenced material: peripheral blood mononuclear cells (PBMCs), taken when the disease was refractory, from a patient treated with antithyroid drugs. The chain joins TRBV20-1 to TRBJ2-5, with D unresolved. The CDR3 loop is CSAPLGVRETQYF. Written as DNA, the CDR3 is TGCAGTGCACCTCTTGGGGTACGGGAGACCCAGTACTTC.